This T cell receptor beta chain was recovered during a study of early T cells in non-severe SARS-CoV-2 infection. The overall study: With bulk RNA from unsorted whole blood as input, sequencing yielded unpaired chains. Study conclusions and caveats: VDJdb matching favored anti-spike CD8 responses, missing private and CD4 specificities.

TCRdb re-analysed the 5' RACE reads in MiXCR, keeping a single row per CDR3 protein. The table lists some 80,000 distinct CDR3 sequences, 10% of them singletons. This CDR3 comprises 16 residues. Germline lookup yields CDR1 KGHSH and CDR2 LQKENI. The ends were cut back, 1 base at V and 2 bases at J, with 15 bases in the middle. Regarding this clonotype: What it binds is unknown.

The gene calls are TRBV18 and TRBJ2-7; D is unclear. The receptor's source is an adult who was a healthcare worker with PCR-confirmed SARS-CoV-2 infection or an uninfected control (not recorded which). Sequences were derived from whole blood, sampled at baseline. This chain's CDR3 is CASSPRLGGGTYEQYF. The CDR3 DNA is TGTGCCAGCTCACCACGCTTGGGCGGCGGAACCTACGAGCAGTACTTC. Based on the CDR3 plus reference TRBV18 and TRBJ2-7, the full variable domain is NAGVMQNPRHLVRRRGQEARLRCSPMKGHSHVYWYRQLPEEGLKFMVYLQKENIIDESGMPKERFSAEFPKEGPSILRIQQVVRGDSAAYFCASSPRLGGGTYEQYFGPGTRLTVT.